This T cell receptor (beta chain) came from a study of STAT5B mutations in CD4+ large granular lymphocyte leukemia. Findings of the study overall: No patients shared main leukemic clonotypes, though around 27% appeared at low frequency elsewhere.

In the source study's methods: A productive frequency of 2.59 x 10-5 was the lowest detectable. Assay used: immunoSEQ multiplex PCR; TCRdb lists only in-frame clones, some missing. Clone size and the V and J calls come from that table; the DNA yielded D and trimming. The sample lists approximately 32,000 clones, about nine tenths occurring once. To note about this clone: Its antigen is not identified.

The CDR3 runs 15 residues. CDR1 and CDR2 from the germline V gene are SEHNR and FQNEAQ (reference sequence). Trimming took 2 bases from V and 1 from J, leaving 11 bases between them. Control samples were healthy donors' buffy coats. This sequence joins TRBV7-9 and TRBJ1-1, with a possible D match to TRBD1 (5 bases). The sample comprised CD4+ T cells from blood buffy coats. The origin of this receptor is a human donor in good health. This chain's CDR3 is CASSLFTGGNTEAFF. DNA for the CDR3: TGTGCCAGCAGCTTATTTACGGGGGGGAACACTGAAGCTTTCTTT.